This T cell receptor (beta chain) came from a study of beta chain features in type 1 diabetes. What was sequenced were expressed TCRB transcripts, since all of the isolated RNA had been reverse transcribed. The table came from immunoSEQ multiplex PCR; TCRdb's copy has only in-frame clones and leaves some out. The sample lists some 500,000 clones, 11% seen once, with about 0.045% in the top ten. The CDR3 sequence is 15 residues long. J was trimmed by 7 bases and V by 7 bases; bases with no gene match: 14. Germline CDR1 is GTSNPN and CDR2 is SVGIG (reference sequence). V is TRBV30 and J is TRBJ2-1, with TRBD2 matching over 9 bases. Source material: naive CD4+ T cells from blood. This TCR derives from a woman aged 18-35 years in good health. CDR3 DNA sequence: TGTGCCTACGGGCGGGAGGGCCAGGACGGAAATGAGCAGTTCTTC. It encodes CAYGREGQDGNEQFF.